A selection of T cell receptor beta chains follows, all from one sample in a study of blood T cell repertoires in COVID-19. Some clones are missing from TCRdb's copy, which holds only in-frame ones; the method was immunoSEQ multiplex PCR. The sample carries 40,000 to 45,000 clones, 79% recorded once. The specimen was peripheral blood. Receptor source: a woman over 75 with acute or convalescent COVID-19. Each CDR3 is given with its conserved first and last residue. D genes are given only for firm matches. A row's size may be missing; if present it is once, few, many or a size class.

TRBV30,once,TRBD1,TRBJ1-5,TGTGCCTGGACAAAGGGGGCTGGCAATCAGCCCCAGCATTTT,CAWTKGAGNQPQHF
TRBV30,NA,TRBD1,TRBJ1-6,TGTGCCTGCGCAGGGGGTAGGAATTCACCCCTCCACTTT,CACAGGRNSPLHF
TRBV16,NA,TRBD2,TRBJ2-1,TGTGCCAGCAGCCCTTGGGCTAGCGGGTACAATGAGCAGTTCTTC,CASSPWASGYNEQFF
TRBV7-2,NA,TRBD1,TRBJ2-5,TGTGCCAGCAGCTTAGTCCATGACAGGGGAGAGACCCAGTACTTC,CASSLVHDRGETQYF
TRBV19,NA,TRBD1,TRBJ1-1,TGTGCCAGTAGAAGACAGGGGGGAACTGAAGCTTTCTTT,CASRRQGGTEAFF
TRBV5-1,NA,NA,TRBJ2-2,TGCGCCAGCAGCAAAAACCCGGGTGCGAACACCGGGGAGCTGTTTTTT,CASSKNPGANTGELFF
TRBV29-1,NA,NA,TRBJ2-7,TGCAGCGTTGAGGGGACTTTCTCCTACGAGCAGTACTTC,CSVEGTFSYEQYF
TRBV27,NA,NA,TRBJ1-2,TGTGCCAGCAGTTTAGCAGCAGGATCTAACTATGGCTACACCTTC,CASSLAAGSNYGYTF
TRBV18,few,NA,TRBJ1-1,TGTGCCAGCTCTTCCCAACAGGGAGGGTACACTGAAGCTTTCTTT,CASSSQQGGYTEAFF
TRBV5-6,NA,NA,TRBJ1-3,TGTGCCAGCAGCTTGTACAGCTCTGGAAACACCATATATTTT,CASSLYSSGNTIYF
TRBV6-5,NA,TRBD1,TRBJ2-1,TGTGCCAGCAGGGGGACAGGGGTATACAATGAGCAGTTCTTC,CASRGTGVYNEQFF
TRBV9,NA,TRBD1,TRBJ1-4,TGTGCCAGCAGCGTTCGGACAGGGGAGAATGAAAAACTGTTTTTT,CASSVRTGENEKLFF
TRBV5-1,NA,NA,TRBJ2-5,TGCGCCAGCAGCTTGGGTAGAATCCTTCAAGAGACCCAGTACTTC,CASSLGRILQETQYF
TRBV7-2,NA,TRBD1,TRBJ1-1,TGTGCCAGCAGCTTAGTGGAGGGGACAGGGCTTTTTGAAGCTTTCTTT,CASSLVEGTGLFEAFF
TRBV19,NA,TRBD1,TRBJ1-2,TGTGCCAGTAGTTTATATGGACAGGGAGGCTATGGCTACACCTTC,CASSLYGQGGYGYTF
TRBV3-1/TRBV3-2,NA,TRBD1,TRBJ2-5,TGTGCCAGCAGCCCCGGGCGAGACAGGGCCCTCTGGACCCAGTACTTC,CASSPGRDRALWTQYF
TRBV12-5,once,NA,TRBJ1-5,TGTGCTAGTGGTTTGGTTGTGTCGGGGGTCGGTCAGCCCCAGCATTTT,CASGLVVSGVGQPQHF
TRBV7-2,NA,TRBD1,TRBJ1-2,TGTGCCAGCAGCTTGACAGGGAGCTATGGCTACACCTTC,CASSLTGSYGYTF
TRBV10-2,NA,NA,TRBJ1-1,TGCGCCAGCAGTGGGACACGGCGCCGGAACACTGAAGCTTTCTTT,CASSGTRRRNTEAFF
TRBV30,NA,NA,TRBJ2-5,TGTGCCGCAGGGGAAGTAGAGACCCAGTACTTC,CAAGEVETQYF
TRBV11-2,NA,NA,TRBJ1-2,TGTGCCAGCAGCTCTCGACAATCCAGGGACTATGGCTACACCTTC,CASSSRQSRDYGYTF
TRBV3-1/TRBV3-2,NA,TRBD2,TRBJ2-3,TGTGCCAGCAGCCGCAGACTAGCGGGAAGCACAGATACGCAGTATTTT,CASSRRLAGSTDTQYF
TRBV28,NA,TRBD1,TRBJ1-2,TGTGCCAGCAGTTTATCTGGACAGGTCTATGGCTACACCTTC,CASSLSGQVYGYTF
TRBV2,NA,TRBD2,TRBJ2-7,TGTGCCAGCAGCCCCCGTAGCGGGAGGGCCCACGAGCAGTACTTC,CASSPRSGRAHEQYF
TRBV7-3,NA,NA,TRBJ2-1,TGTGCCAGCAGCCCCCTTGGGGAGAGGCCTTCCTACAATGAGCAGTTCTTC,CASSPLGERPSYNEQFF
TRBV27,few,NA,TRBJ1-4,TGTGCCAGCAGTCCCTTGGCGGGACGCGAAAAACTGTTTTTT,CASSPLAGREKLFF
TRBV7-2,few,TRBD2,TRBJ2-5,TGTGCCAGCAGCCCATACCCTCGACTAGCGGGACAAGAGACCCAGTACTTC,CASSPYPRLAGQETQYF
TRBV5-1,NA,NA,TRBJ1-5,TGCGCCAGCAGCTTCGGGGGTTTGGGTCAGCCCCAGCATTTT,CASSFGGLGQPQHF
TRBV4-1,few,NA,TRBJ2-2,TGCGCCAGCAGCCAAGGGCTAGCGACCGGGGAGCTGTTTTTT,CASSQGLATGELFF
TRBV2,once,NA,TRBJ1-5,TGTGCCAGCAGTGCCAGGGGCAATCAGCCCCAGCATTTT,CASSARGNQPQHF
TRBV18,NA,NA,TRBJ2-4,TGTGCCAGCTCACCATTCCGGTCCGGAGAAAACATTCAGTACTTC,CASSPFRSGENIQYF
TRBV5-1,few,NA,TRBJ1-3,TGCGCCAGCAGCTTGGACAATGCCAAATCTGGAAACACCATATATTTT,CASSLDNAKSGNTIYF
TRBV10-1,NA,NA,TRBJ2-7,TGCGCCAGCAGTGACCGCTACGAGCAGTACTTC,CASSDRYEQYF
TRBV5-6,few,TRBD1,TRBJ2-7,TGTGCCAGCAGCGGGTATGCAGGGGGCGAGCAGTACTTC,CASSGYAGGEQYF
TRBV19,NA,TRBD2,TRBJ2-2,TGTGCCAGTACCCGTCCGGGGACTAGCGGGAGTTCGGGGGAGCTGTTTTTT,CASTRPGTSGSSGELFF
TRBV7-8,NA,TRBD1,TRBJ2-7,TGTGCCAGCAGCCGGGACAGATCCTACGAGCAGTACTTC,CASSRDRSYEQYF